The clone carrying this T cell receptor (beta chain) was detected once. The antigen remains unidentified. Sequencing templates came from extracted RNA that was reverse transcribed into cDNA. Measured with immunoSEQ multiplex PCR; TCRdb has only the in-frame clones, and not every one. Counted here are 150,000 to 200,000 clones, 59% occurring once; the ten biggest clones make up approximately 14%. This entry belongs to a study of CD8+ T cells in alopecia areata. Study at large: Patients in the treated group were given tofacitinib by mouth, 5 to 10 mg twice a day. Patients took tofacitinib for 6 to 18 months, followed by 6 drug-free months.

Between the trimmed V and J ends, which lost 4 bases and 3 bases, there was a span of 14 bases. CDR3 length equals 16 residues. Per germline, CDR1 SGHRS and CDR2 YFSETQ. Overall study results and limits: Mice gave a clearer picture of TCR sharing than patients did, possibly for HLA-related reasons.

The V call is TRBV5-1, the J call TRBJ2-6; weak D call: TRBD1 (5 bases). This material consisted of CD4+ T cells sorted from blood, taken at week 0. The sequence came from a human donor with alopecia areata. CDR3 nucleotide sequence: TGCGCCAGCAGCAGATCCGTGGGGCTTGGGGCCAACGTCCTGACTTTC. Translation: CASSRSVGLGANVLTF.